One sample yielded the 5 T cell receptor beta chains listed below, sequenced in a study of blood T cell repertoires in COVID-19. Measured with immunoSEQ multiplex PCR; TCRdb has only the in-frame clones, and not every one. The table includes around 70,000 clones, roughly 80% detected once. The specimen was peripheral blood. These receptors came from a human donor in a cohort sampled during active COVID-19.

This clone appeared once. This CDR3 reads CASSLGLQETQYF. The DNA of the CDR3 is TGTGCCAGCAGCTTAGGACTCCAAGAGACCCAGTACTTC. This rearrangement joins TRBV7-3 to TRBJ2-5; tentative D call: TRBD2 (5 bases). V gave up 2 bases and J gave up 1 base, with 5 bases separating them. In germline, CDR1 is SGHTA, CDR2 FQGTGA. This CDR3 spans 13 amino acids.

This clone was recorded at least ten times. J is TRBJ2-4 and V is TRBV7-2, with TRBD1 identical over 8 bases. The CDR3 length is 15 residues. Germline V gene lookup returns CDR1 SGHTA and CDR2 FQGNSA. The trim removed 4 bases at V and 3 bases at J, leaving 5 bases unmatched. The CDR3 DNA is TGTGCCAGCAGCTCTGGACAGGGAGTCAAAAACATTCAGTACTTC. The encoded protein is CASSSGQGVKNIQYF. Using reference TRBV7-2 and TRBJ2-4 for the parts outside the CDR3, the full variable domain is GAGVSQSPSNKVTEKGKDVELRCDPISGHTALYWYRQSLGQGLEFLIYFQGNSAPDKSGLPSDRFSAERTGGSVSTLTIQRTQQEDSAVYLCASSSGQGVKNIQYFGAGTRLSVL.

The chain uses TRBV11-2 and TRBJ1-6, with D unclear. The CDR3 has 12 residues. With 2 bases removed from V and 10 bases from J, the gap between germline ends came to 6 bases. Per germline, CDR1 SGHAT and CDR2 FQNNGV. The CDR3 nucleotides are TGTGCCAGCAGCTTAACGAGATCACCCCTCCACTTT. This gives the protein CASSLTRSPLHF.

The chain employs TRBV27 and TRBJ2-1; 10 positions match TRBD2. J was trimmed by 2 bases and V by 4 bases; bases with no gene match: 5. Germline loops: CDR1 MNHEY, CDR2 SMNVEV (reference sequence). The CDR3 runs 16 residues. CDR3 in DNA: TGTGCCAGCAGTTCTTTAGCGGGAGGAACCTACAATGAGCAGTTCTTC. Translated: CASSSLAGGTYNEQFF.

J is TRBJ2-5 and V is TRBV29-1; 11 bases line up with TRBD1. The CDR3 loop spans 14 amino acids. Per germline, CDR1 SQVTM and CDR2 ANQGSEA. With 7 bases clipped from V and 4 bases from J, the junction kept 8 bases outside the gene matches. CDR3 DNA sequence: TGCAGCGCGACCGGGACAGGGGGAGGAGAGACCCAGTACTTC. Translation gives CSATGTGGGETQYF.